One sample yielded the 24 T cell receptor beta chains listed below, sequenced in a study of cytomegalovirus exposure and HLA in healthy donors. With 60 Vbeta and 13 Jbeta primers, the PCR was carried out. Clones were read by immunoSEQ multiplex PCR, and TCRdb kept only the in-frame ones, dropping some. The sample contains about 140,000 clones, around 81% of which appear only once. Sequences were obtained from PBMCs. These receptors all come from a middle-aged man in good health and CMV-seronegative.

The count of this clone is one. The gene calls are TRBV9 and TRBJ2-2; TRBD2 aligns across 8 bases. CDR3 length: 16 residues. V shed 2 bases, J shed 4 bases, and the junction held 7 bases outside the gene matches. Germline V gene sequence: CDR1 SGDLS, CDR2 YYNGEE. The CDR3 DNA is TGTGCCAGCAGCGTGTCGGGGGGGCCGAGCACCGGGGAGCTGTTTTTT. This encodes CASSVSGGPSTGELFF.

This clone has only one observation. CDR3 sequence reads: CASSEGANVDTQYF. CDR3 sequence (DNA): TGTGCCAGCAGTGAAGGGGCGAACGTAGATACGCAGTATTTT. This chain connects TRBV6-1 to TRBJ2-3; D uncertain. The CDR3 has 14 amino acids. The germline V and J ends were trimmed by 1 base and 5 bases, with 10 bases remaining between them. CDR1 is MNHNS and CDR2 is SASEGT in the germline V gene.

The chain carries TRBV9 and TRBJ2-2; D is possibly TRBD1 (5 bases). This CDR3 is 15 amino acids long. Germline loops: CDR1 SGDLS, CDR2 YYNGEE. V lost 2 bases and J lost 1, with 9 bases in between. Written as DNA, the CDR3 is TGTGCCAGCAGCGTGGGGCTGGGGAACACCGGGGAGCTGTTTTTT. Encoded protein: CASSVGLGNTGELFF.

This clone is classed as medium-sized. The genes are TRBV4-1 and TRBJ1-6; D unclear. V lost 8 bases and J 5 bases, leaving 10 bases between the germline ends. Germline V lookup: CDR1 MGHRA, CDR2 YSYEKL. The CDR3 has 13 amino acids. CDR3 loop: CASGRQNNSPLHF. DNA for the CDR3: TGCGCCAGCGGAAGACAAAATAATTCACCCCTCCACTTT.

The genes are TRBV7-4 and TRBJ2-7; 7 positions agree with TRBD2. The trim removed 3 bases at V and 1 base at J, leaving 18 bases unmatched. Germline values: CDR1 SGHVT, CDR2 SQSDAQ. This CDR3 is 19 amino acids long. CDR3 sequence (DNA): TGTGCCAGCAGCTTTAAGATTATTAGGGAGGGACTTCAGTCCTACGAGCAGTACTTC. Protein product: CASSFKIIREGLQSYEQYF.

The chain carries TRBV19 and TRBJ2-2; tentative D call: TRBD1 (7 bases). CDR3 length: 15 amino acids. Trimming removed 2 bases from V and 7 bases from J, with 14 bases in between. The germline CDR1 and CDR2 sequences are LNHDA and SQIVND (reference sequence). CDR3 loop: CASSIWRGRGGELFF. Here the CDR3 DNA reads TGTGCCAGTAGTATATGGAGGGGGCGCGGCGGGGAGCTGTTTTTT.

The chain uses TRBV27 and TRBJ2-7; 12 bases map to TRBD2. The germline gives CDR1 MNHEY, CDR2 SMNVEV (reference sequence). CDR3 size: 16 residues. Trimming took 7 bases from V and 2 from J; bases not matched to a gene: 9. DNA of the CDR3: TGTGCCAGCACCCGGACTAGCGGGACCCGTGCCTACGAGCAGTACTTC. The encoded protein is CASTRTSGTRAYEQYF.

This sequence joins TRBV5-1 and TRBJ2-3; D is perhaps TRBD2 (6 bases). V gave up 3 bases and J gave up 8 bases, with 10 bases separating them. The CDR3 is 12 amino acids. Germline values: CDR1 SGHRS, CDR2 YFSETQ. DNA for the CDR3: TGCGCCAGCAGCTGGACGGAGGGTACGCAGTATTTT. Amino acids: CASSWTEGTQYF.

This clone was seen once. The chain recombines TRBV11-2 with TRBJ2-2; D uncertain. The germline CDR1 and CDR2 sequences are SGHAT and FQNNGV. The germline V and J ends were trimmed by 3 bases and 7 bases, with 15 bases remaining between them. The CDR3 length is 15 residues. CDR3 bases: TGTGCCAGCAGCTTCGGTGGAGTGTTGAGCGGGGAGCTGTTTTTT. This gives the protein CASSFGGVLSGELFF.

The V call is TRBV28, the J call TRBJ2-7; 8 bases are a match to TRBD1. Germline CDR1 is MDHEN and CDR2 is SYDVKM. Unmatched junction bases numbered 0, after V lost 6 bases and J lost 2 bases. This CDR3 has 12 residues. CDR3 bases: TGTGCCAGCAGGACAGGGGCCTACGAGCAGTACTTC. Its translation: CASRTGAYEQYF.

The chain employs TRBV19 and TRBJ1-1; possible D gene TRBD1, 5 bases. The CDR3 loop spans 14 amino acids. The ends were cut back, 1 base at V and 6 bases at J, with 12 bases in the middle. CDR1 LNHDA and CDR2 SQIVND come from the germline V gene (reference sequence). In DNA, the CDR3 is TGTGCCAGTAGTATAGGCCCCGGGGGGTCTGAAGCTTTCTTT. Residues: CASSIGPGGSEAFF.

Only a few counts were recorded for this clone. J is TRBJ1-5 and V is TRBV19, with D perhaps matching TRBD1 (6 bases). The germline V gene encodes CDR1 LNHDA and CDR2 SQIVND (reference sequence). Trimming stripped 6 bases from V and 5 bases from J, with 23 bases between. The CDR3 runs to 17 residues. As DNA, the CDR3 is TGTGCCAGTAGCCCCTCGGGGGCGGGGAGGGGTGATCAGCCCCAGCATTTT. It translates to CASSPSGAGRGDQPQHF.

CDR3 DNA sequence: TGCGCCAGCAGCTTAAGAGGGGGTAGGAATGAGCAGTTCTTC. It is translated as CASSLRGGRNEQFF. V and J are TRBV5-1 and TRBJ2-1; the D gene is possibly TRBD1 (6 bases). Germline assignment: CDR1 SGHRS and CDR2 YFSETQ. Trimming cost V 2 bases and J 7 bases, with 13 bases left between them. The CDR3 covers 14 residues. Supplemented by reference TRBV5-1 and TRBJ2-1, the full variable domain reads KAGVTQTPRYLIKTRGQQVTLSCSPISGHRSVSWYQQTPGQGLQFLFEYFSETQRNKGNFPGRFSGRQFSNSRSEMNVSTLELGDSALYLCASSLRGGRNEQFFGPGTRLTVL.

The genes are TRBV5-1 and TRBJ1-5, with TRBD1 matching 7 bases. After removal of 4 bases from V and 5 bases from J, the junction contained 9 bases not matched to a gene. Germline V gene data show CDR1 as SGHRS and CDR2 as YFSETQ. The CDR3 runs 15 residues. The CDR3 sequence: CASSPEGARDQPQHF. CDR3 sequence (DNA): TGCGCCAGCAGCCCGGAGGGGGCGCGGGATCAGCCCCAGCATTTT.

The chain joins TRBV19 to TRBJ1-5; no clear D gene. This CDR3 spans 14 amino acids. Germline V lookup: CDR1 LNHDA, CDR2 SQIVND (reference sequence). V gave up 6 bases and J gave up 0 bases, with 9 bases separating them. The CDR3 loop is CASRATFSNQPQHF. The CDR3 DNA sequence: TGTGCCAGTAGGGCGACATTTAGCAATCAGCCCCAGCATTTT.

The gene calls are TRBV29-1 and TRBJ2-1; TRBD1 aligns across 7 bases. V shed 3 bases and J 0 bases; nucleotides not matched to a gene: 8. Germline V gene data show CDR1 as SQVTM and CDR2 as ANQGSEA. The CDR3 is 16 residues long. Written as DNA, the CDR3 is TGCAGCGTTGATATAATGGGACAGAGCTCCTACAATGAGCAGTTCTTC. Protein sequence: CSVDIMGQSSYNEQFF.

This sequence joins TRBV2 and TRBJ1-1; D may be TRBD1 (5 bases). Trimming cost V 7 bases and J 11 bases, with 17 bases left between them. The CDR3 extends over 12 amino acids. Germline CDR1 SNHLY, CDR2 FYNNEI. This chain's CDR3 is CASKRDGGEAFF. As DNA, the CDR3 is TGTGCCAGCAAAAGAGACGGGGGAGAGGCTTTCTTT.

V usage is TRBV5-1 and J usage is TRBJ2-1; no definite D call. The CDR3 sequence is 14 residues long. Germline CDR1 SGHRS, CDR2 YFSETQ. Trimming stripped 0 bases from V and 5 bases from J, with 9 bases between. The CDR3 region has the DNA TGCGCCAGCAGCTTGGCCGCGGTCGACAATGAGCAGTTCTTC. Translated, it gives CASSLAAVDNEQFF.

The rearrangement links TRBV7-8 to TRBJ1-1; TRBD1 matches 8 bases. Trimming took 6 bases from V and 4 from J; bases not matched to a gene: 7. Germline V gives CDR1 SGHVS, CDR2 FQNEAQ. There are 14 residues in the CDR3. This CDR3 reads CASRSGQASTEAFF. The DNA of the CDR3 is TGTGCCAGCAGATCGGGACAGGCTTCCACTGAAGCTTTCTTT.

The CDR3 region has the DNA TGTGCCAGCAGCTTAGGAACTAGCGGGGGGATCACAGATACGCAGTATTTT. This translates into CASSLGTSGGITDTQYF. The chain has TRBV13 and TRBJ2-3, with TRBD2 identical over 12 bases. The trim removed 0 bases at V and 2 bases at J, leaving 3 bases unmatched. Germline CDR1 is PRHDT and CDR2 is FYEKMQ (reference sequence). This CDR3 is built from 17 residues.

The gene calls are TRBV5-1 and TRBJ2-3; 8 bases are shared with TRBD1. Unmatched junction bases numbered 5, after V lost 6 bases and J lost 2 bases. Germline CDR1 reads SGHRS; CDR2 reads YFSETQ. This CDR3 contains 14 residues. Here the CDR3 reads CASKPGQATDTQYF. The CDR3, as DNA: TGCGCCAGCAAGCCGGGACAGGCCACAGATACGCAGTATTTT.

This clone was counted once. CDR3 region: CASSSTGFRRSGGELFF. The CDR3 bases are TGTGCCAGCAGCTCAACAGGGTTCAGAAGGTCCGGCGGGGAGCTGTTTTTT. The J gene is TRBJ2-2, the V gene TRBV11-1, with TRBD1 as a possible D gene (6 bases). Germline CDR1 and CDR2: SGHAT and FQDESV (reference sequence). The CDR3 has 17 amino acids. V was pared by 4 bases and J by 7 bases, with 22 bases between.

This chain links TRBV5-1 with TRBJ2-7, with D uncertain. The CDR3 sequence is 21 residues long. Germline V gene lookup returns CDR1 SGHRS and CDR2 YFSETQ. V was cut by 4 bases and J by 0 bases, with 32 bases left in between. The CDR3 DNA follows: TGCGCCAGCAGCCTGAGGCCAGTACCACCGGGTCAGAGAAGGAGCTCCTACGAGCAGTACTTC. This codes for CASSLRPVPPGQRRSSYEQYF.

This clone was seen more than once but under ten times. The chain joins TRBV6-6 to TRBJ1-2, with D maybe TRBD1 (5 bases). The CDR3 is made up of 12 amino acids. Germline loops: CDR1 MNHNY, CDR2 SVGAGI (reference sequence). The V gene lost 6 bases and the J gene lost 1 base, with 6 bases spanning the gap. The CDR3 reads CASRTDNYGYTF. CDR3 DNA: TGTGCCAGCAGGACAGATAACTATGGCTACACCTTC.